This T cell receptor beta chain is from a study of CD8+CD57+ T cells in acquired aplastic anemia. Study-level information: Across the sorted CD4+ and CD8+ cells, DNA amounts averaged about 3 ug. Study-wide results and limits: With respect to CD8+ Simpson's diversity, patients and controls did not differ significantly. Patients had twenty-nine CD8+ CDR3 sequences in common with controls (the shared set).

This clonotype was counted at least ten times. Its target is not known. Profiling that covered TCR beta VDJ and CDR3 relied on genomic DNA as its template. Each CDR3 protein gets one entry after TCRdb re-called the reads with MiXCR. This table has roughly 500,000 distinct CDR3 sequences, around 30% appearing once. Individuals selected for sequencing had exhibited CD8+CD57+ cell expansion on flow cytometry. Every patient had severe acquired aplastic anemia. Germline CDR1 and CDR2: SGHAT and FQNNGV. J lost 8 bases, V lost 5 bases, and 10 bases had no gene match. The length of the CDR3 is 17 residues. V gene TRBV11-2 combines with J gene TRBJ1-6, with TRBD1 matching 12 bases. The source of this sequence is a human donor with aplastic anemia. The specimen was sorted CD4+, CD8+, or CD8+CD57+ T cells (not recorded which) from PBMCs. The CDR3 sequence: CASSPGTGGRSDSPLHF. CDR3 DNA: TGTGCCAGCAGCCCAGGGACAGGGGGCCGTTCGGATTCACCCCTCCACTTT. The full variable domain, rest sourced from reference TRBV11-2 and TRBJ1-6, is EAGVAQSPRYKIIEKRQSVAFWCNPISGHATLYWYQQILGQGPKLLIQFQNNGVVDDSQLPKDRFSAERLKGVDSTLKIQPAKLEDSAVYLCASSPGTGGRSDSPLHFGNGTRLTVT.